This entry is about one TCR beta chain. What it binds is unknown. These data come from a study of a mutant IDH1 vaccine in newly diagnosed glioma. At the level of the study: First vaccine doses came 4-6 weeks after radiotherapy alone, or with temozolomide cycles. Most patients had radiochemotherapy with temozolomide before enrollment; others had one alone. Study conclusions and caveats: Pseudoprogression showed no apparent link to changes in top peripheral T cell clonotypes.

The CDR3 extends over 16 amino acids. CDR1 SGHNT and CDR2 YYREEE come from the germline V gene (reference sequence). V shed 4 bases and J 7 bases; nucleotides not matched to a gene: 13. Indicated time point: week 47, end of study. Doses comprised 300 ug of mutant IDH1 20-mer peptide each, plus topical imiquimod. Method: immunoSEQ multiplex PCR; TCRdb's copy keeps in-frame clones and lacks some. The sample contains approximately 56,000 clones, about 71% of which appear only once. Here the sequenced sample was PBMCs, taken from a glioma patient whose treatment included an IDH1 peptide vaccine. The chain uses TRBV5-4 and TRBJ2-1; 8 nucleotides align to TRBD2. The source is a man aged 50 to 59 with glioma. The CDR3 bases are TGTGCCAGCAGCCCGGGGGACGGGGGGGTAAGGAATGAGCAGTTCTTC. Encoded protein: CASSPGDGGVRNEQFF. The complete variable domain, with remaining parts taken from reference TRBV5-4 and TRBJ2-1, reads ETGVTQSPTHLIKTRGQQVTLRCSSQSGHNTVSWYQQALGQGPQFIFQYYREEENGRGNFPPRFSGLQFPNYSSELNVNALELDDSALYLCASSPGDGGVRNEQFFGPGTRLTVL.